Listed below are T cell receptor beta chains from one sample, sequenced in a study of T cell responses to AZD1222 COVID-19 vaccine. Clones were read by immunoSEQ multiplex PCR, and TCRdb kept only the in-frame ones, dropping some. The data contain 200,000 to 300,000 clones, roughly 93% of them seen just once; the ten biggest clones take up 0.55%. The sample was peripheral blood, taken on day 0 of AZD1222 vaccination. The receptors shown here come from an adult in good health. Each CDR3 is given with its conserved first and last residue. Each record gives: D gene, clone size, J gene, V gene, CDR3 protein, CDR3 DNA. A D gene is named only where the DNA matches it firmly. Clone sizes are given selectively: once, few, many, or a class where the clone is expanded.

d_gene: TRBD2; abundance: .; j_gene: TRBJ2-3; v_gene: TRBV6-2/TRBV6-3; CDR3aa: CASSYPSLAGETQYF; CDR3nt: TGTGCCAGCAGTTACCCATCCCTAGCGGGGGAGACGCAGTATTTT
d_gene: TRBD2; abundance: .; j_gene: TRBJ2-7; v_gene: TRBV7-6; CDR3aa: CASSPRAGGPKEQYF; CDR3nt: TGTGCCAGCAGCCCGAGGGCGGGAGGGCCCAAAGAGCAGTACTTC
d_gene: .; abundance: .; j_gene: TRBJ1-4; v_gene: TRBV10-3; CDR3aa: CAISDRMGEKLFF; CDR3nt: TGTGCCATCAGTGATAGAATGGGGGAAAAACTGTTTTTT
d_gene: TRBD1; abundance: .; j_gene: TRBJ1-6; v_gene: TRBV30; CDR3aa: CAWRAGTGGSPLHF; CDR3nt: TGTGCCTGGAGAGCCGGGACAGGGGGTTCACCCCTCCACTTT
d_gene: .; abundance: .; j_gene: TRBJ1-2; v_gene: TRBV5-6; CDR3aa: CASSWDPASGGYGYTF; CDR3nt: TGTGCCAGCAGCTGGGACCCAGCCAGTGGAGGATATGGCTACACCTTC
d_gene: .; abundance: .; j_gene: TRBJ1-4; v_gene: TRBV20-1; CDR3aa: CSVGPEKLFF; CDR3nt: TGCAGTGTTGGGCCTGAAAAACTGTTTTTT
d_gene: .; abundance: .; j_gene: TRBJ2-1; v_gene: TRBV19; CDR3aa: CASCSWINEQFF; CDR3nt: TGTGCCAGTTGCAGCTGGATAAATGAGCAGTTCTTC
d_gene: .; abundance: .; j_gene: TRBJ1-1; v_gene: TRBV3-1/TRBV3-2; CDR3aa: CASSQPPGTRGAFF; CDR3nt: TGTGCCAGCAGCCAGCCCCCCGGCACCAGAGGAGCTTTCTTT
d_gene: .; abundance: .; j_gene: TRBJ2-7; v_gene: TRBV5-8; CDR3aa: CASSPLGGYEQYF; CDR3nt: TGTGCCAGCAGCCCTCTCGGGGGCTACGAGCAGTACTTC
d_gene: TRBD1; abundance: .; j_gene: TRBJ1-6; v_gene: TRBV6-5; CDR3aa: CASRGTVYNSPLHF; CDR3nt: TGTGCCAGCAGAGGGACAGTTTATAATTCACCCCTCCACTTT
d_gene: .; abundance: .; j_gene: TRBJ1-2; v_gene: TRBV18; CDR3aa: CASSRSGTRSGYTF; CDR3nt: TGTGCCAGCTCACGCTCCGGGACAAGGTCCGGCTACACCTTC
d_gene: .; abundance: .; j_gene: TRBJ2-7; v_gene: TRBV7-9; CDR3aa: CASRPRTDSYEQYF; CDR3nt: TGTGCCAGCAGACCTAGGACGGACTCCTACGAGCAGTACTTC
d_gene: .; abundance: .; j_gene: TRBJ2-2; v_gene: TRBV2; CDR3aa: CASTPGGFTGELFF; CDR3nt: TGTGCCAGCACCCCAGGGGGGTTCACCGGGGAGCTGTTTTTT
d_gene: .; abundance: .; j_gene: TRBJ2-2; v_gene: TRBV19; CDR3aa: CASTPLAGNTGELFF; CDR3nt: TGTGCCAGTACCCCATTGGCAGGGAACACCGGGGAGCTGTTTTTT
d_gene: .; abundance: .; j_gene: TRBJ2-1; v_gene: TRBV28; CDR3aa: CASSSPPGTSPYNEQFF; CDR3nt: TGTGCCAGCAGTTCCCCCCCCGGGACAAGCCCCTACAATGAGCAGTTCTTC
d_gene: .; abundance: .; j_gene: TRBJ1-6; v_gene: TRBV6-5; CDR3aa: CASRAGISGSPLHF; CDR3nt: TGTGCCAGCAGGGCCGGGATCAGCGGTTCACCCCTCCACTTT
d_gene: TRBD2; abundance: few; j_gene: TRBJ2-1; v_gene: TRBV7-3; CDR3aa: CASSLSLAGGPDEQFF; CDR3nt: TGTGCCAGCAGCTTATCACTAGCGGGGGGGCCCGATGAGCAGTTCTTC
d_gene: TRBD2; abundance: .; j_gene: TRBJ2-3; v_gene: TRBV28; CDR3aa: CASRPQDPLAGDTDTQYF; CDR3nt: TGTGCCAGCAGGCCTCAAGATCCTCTAGCGGGGGACACAGATACGCAGTATTTT
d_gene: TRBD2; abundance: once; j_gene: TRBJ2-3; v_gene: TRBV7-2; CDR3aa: CASSQRRGGDTQYF; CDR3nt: TGTGCCAGCAGCCAAAGGCGGGGAGGGGATACGCAGTATTTT
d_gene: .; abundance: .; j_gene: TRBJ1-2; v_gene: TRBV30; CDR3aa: CAWSPLDGYTF; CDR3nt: TGTGCCTGGAGTCCCTTGGACGGCTACACCTTC
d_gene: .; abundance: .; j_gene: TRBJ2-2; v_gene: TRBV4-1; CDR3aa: CASSRLGRTGELFF; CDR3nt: TGCGCCAGCAGCCGCCTTGGAAGGACCGGGGAGCTGTTTTTT
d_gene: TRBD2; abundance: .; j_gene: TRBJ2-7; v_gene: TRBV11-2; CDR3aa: CASSPVGREGRYEQYF; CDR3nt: TGTGCCAGCAGCCCGGTTGGGCGGGAGGGCCGGTACGAGCAGTACTTC
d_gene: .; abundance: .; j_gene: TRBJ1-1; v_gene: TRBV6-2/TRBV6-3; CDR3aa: CASSSRPNTEAFF; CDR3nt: TGTGCCAGCAGTTCACGTCCCAACACTGAAGCTTTCTTT
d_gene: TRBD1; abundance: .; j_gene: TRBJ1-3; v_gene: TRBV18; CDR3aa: CASSPPGTGAPSSGNTIYF; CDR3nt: TGTGCCAGCTCACCACCCGGGACAGGGGCCCCGAGCTCTGGAAACACCATATATTTT
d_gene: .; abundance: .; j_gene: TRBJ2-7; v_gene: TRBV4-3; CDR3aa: CASSQGLGAYEQYF; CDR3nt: TGCGCCAGCAGCCAAGGCTTAGGTGCCTACGAGCAGTACTTC
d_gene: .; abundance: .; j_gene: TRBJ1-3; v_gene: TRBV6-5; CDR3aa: CASGRGSGNTIYF; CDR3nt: TGTGCCAGCGGGCGGGGCTCTGGAAACACCATATATTTT
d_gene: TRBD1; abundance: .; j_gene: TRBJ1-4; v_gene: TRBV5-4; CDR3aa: CASSLGTGPNEKLFF; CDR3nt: TGTGCCAGCAGCTTGGGGACAGGTCCTAATGAAAAACTGTTTTTT
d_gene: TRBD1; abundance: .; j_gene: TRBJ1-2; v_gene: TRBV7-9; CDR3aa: CATPGQASTNYGYTF; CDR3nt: TGTGCCACCCCAGGACAGGCCTCCACTAACTATGGCTACACCTTC
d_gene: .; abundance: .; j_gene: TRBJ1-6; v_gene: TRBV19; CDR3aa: CASSTRGRSGDPLHF; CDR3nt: TGTGCCAGTAGTACCCGGGGACGGTCCGGGGATCCCCTCCACTTT
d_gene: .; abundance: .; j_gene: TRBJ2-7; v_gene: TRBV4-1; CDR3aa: CASSQDQRSGYYEQYF; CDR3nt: TGCGCCAGCAGCCAAGATCAGCGGTCGGGATATTACGAGCAGTACTTC
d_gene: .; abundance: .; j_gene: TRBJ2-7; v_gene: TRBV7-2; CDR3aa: CASSPRGEFPYEQYF; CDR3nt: TGTGCCAGCAGCCCCAGGGGGGAATTTCCCTACGAGCAGTACTTC
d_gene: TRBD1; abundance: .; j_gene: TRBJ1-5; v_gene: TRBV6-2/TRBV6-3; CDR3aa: CASSTRGQGTNQPQHF; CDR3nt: TGTGCCAGCAGTACTAGGGGACAGGGGACCAATCAGCCCCAGCATTTT
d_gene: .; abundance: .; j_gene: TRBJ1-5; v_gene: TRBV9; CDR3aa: CASSLEWGAGPQHF; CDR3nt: TGTGCCAGCAGCCTAGAATGGGGCGCGGGGCCCCAGCATTTT
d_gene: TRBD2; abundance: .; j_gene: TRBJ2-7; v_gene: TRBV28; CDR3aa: CASTLRGTSGRYEQYF; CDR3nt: TGTGCCAGCACCTTAAGGGGGACTAGCGGGAGGTACGAGCAGTACTTC
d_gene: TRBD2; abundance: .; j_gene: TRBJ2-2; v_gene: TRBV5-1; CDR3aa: CASSLVGLLAGNTGELFF; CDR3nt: TGCGCCAGCAGCTTGGTAGGCTTACTAGCGGGGAACACCGGGGAGCTGTTTTTT
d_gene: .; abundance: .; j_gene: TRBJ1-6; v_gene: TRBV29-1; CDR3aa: CSVGEGQRNSPLHF; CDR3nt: TGCAGCGTTGGGGAAGGACAGAGAAATTCACCCCTCCACTTT
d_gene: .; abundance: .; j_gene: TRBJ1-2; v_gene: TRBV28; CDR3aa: CASSSPGTLFGYTF; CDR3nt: TGTGCCAGCAGTTCCCCCGGGACACTATTTGGCTACACCTTC
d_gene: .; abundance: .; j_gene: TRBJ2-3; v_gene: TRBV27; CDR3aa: CASSLSRRGSSTDTQYF; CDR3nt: TGTGCCAGCAGTTTATCGCGAAGGGGGTCTAGCACAGATACGCAGTATTTT
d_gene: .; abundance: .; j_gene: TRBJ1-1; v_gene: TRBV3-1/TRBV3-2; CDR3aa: CASSPLRATEAFF; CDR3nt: TGTGCCAGCAGCCCCCTCAGGGCCACTGAAGCTTTCTTT
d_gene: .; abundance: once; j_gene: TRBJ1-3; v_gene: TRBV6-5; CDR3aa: CASSPGLLSGNTIYF; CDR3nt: TGTGCCAGCAGTCCAGGACTCCTCTCTGGAAACACCATATATTTT